Sequencing of this TCR beta chain was carried out in a study of blood T cells in healthy people across ages. Concerning this clonotype: Its antigen is not known.

Findings and limits, study-wide: Higher diversity and more naive CD4+ cells were features of long-lived donors, compared to aged donors. Older age coincided with a roughly linear decline in TCR beta diversity per million T cells.

Between the trimmed V and J ends, which lost 6 bases and 5 bases, there was a span of 10 bases. The CDR3 length is 12 residues. CDR1 is MDHEN and CDR2 is SYDVKM in the germline V gene. PCR was performed a second time for roughly 6 to 12 cycles using a sample-barcoded 5' primer and a J-beta primer mix. TCRdb re-derived calls from the 5' RACE reads in MiXCR, one entry per CDR3 protein. The table lists some 850,000 distinct CDR3 sequences, 25% to 30% of them singletons, with 3% in the top ten. No fewer than 5.5 micrograms of total RNA were isolated from every sample. This same sample was also part of a study on T cells of mothers and their children. That investigation notes: Detection yielded no persistent microchimeric T cell clones.

The clonotype comes from a boy aged 5-17 years in good health. Sequencing used blood. The gene calls are TRBV28 and TRBJ1-1; D remains ambiguous. For the CDR3, the DNA is TGTGCCAGCAGGCTAGGATGGACTGAAGCTTTCTTT. Translated: CASRLGWTEAFF.